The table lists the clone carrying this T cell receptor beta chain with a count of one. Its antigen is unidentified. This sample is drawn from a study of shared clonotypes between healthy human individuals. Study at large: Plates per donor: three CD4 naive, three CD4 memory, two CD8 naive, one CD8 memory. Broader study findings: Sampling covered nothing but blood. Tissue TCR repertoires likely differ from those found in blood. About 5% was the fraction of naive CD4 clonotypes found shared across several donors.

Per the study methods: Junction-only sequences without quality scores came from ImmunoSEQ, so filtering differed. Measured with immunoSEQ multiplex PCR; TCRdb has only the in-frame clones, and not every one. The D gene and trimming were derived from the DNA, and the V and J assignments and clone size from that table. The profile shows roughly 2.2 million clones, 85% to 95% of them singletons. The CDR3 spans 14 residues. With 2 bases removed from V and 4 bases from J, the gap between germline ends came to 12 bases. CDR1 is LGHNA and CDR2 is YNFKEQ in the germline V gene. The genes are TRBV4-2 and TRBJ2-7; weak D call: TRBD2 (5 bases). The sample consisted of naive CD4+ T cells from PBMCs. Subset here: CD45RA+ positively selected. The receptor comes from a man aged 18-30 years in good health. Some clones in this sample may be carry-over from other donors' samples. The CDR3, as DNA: TGTGCCAGCAGCCAATTAAGCGGCCTATACGAGCAGTACTTC. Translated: CASSQLSGLYEQYF.